The present T cell receptor (beta chain) was sequenced within a study of cytomegalovirus exposure and HLA in healthy donors. Study outcomes and limitations: The majority of CMV-associated TCR beta chains were reported as apparently HLA-restricted in a later analysis. Researchers catalogued over 150 TCR beta chains as cytomegalovirus-associated.

The CDR3 is made up of 15 amino acids. V shed 4 bases, J shed 10 bases, and the junction held 9 bases outside the gene matches. Germline V lookup: CDR1 SGHNT, CDR2 YYREEE (reference sequence). With 60 Vbeta and 13 Jbeta primers, the PCR was carried out. Assay: immunoSEQ multiplex PCR; the TCRdb copy retains only in-frame clones and omits some. Of around 140,000 clones in the sample, 70% are singletons; the top ten hold roughly 2%. The sample holds a few counts of this clone. Antigen unknown. Sequencing was carried out using PBMCs. V is TRBV5-4 and J is TRBJ2-1, with 12 positions matching TRBD2. The sequence was obtained from a woman in her sixties or seventies in good health and CMV-seropositive. In DNA form, the CDR3 reads TGTGCCAGCAGCATGGGGACTAGCGGGTCCACAGAGCAGTTCTTC. Its protein product is CASSMGTSGSTEQFF. The full variable domain, rest sourced from reference TRBV5-4 and TRBJ2-1, is ETGVTQSPTHLIKTRGQQVTLRCSSQSGHNTVSWYQQALGQGPQFIFQYYREEENGRGNFPPRFSGLQFPNYSSELNVNALELDDSALYLCASSMGTSGSTEQFFGPGTRLTVL.